What follows are 20 T cell receptor beta chains derived from one specimen sequenced in a study of PD-L1 blockade in urothelial cancer. Time point denoted: pretreatment peripheral blood. TCRdb keeps only in-frame clones here, not all; method: immunoSEQ multiplex PCR. The sample gives around 70,000 clones, almost 90% of which show up once; under 6% is in the top ten. This material consisted of PBMCs, taken around atezolizumab (anti-PD-L1) treatment. The receptors originated from a man aged 65 to 79 with urothelial cancer.

The CDR3 is CASKPTQGVQETQYF. Here the CDR3 DNA reads TGTGCCAGCAAACCGACACAGGGGGTTCAAGAGACCCAGTACTTC. The gene calls are TRBV2 and TRBJ2-5; TRBD1 agrees at 8 bases. In germline, CDR1 is SNHLY, CDR2 FYNNEI. The CDR3 has 15 amino acids. With 7 bases clipped from V and 2 bases from J, the junction kept 9 bases outside the gene matches.

CDR3 region: CASRDVQGMNQPQHF. CDR3 DNA sequence: TGTGCCAGTAGAGACGTACAGGGAATGAATCAGCCCCAGCATTTT. The V and J genes are TRBV19 and TRBJ1-5; weak D call: TRBD1 (6 bases). The germline CDR1 and CDR2 sequences are LNHDA and SQIVND (reference sequence). Between the trimmed V and J ends, which lost 6 bases and 4 bases, there was a span of 16 bases. The CDR3 has 15 residues.

The V gene is TRBV20-1, the J gene TRBJ1-2, with D maybe TRBD1 (6 bases). The V and J ends lost 6 bases and 8 bases respectively, with 13 bases between them. This CDR3 has 11 residues. Per germline, CDR1 DFQATT and CDR2 SNEGSKA (reference sequence). CDR3 nucleotides: TGCAGTGCCCTGGGGGGGCGAGGCTACACCTTC. Residues: CSALGGRGYTF.

CDR3 bases: TGTGCCAGAAGCCTGGCGGGACTAGGAAAAACAGATACGCAGTATTTT. As protein: CARSLAGLGKTDTQYF. The chain employs TRBV5-3 and TRBJ2-3; 8 positions agree with TRBD2. TRBV5-3 is filed as an ORF, its function uncertain. The ends lost 4 bases at V and 3 bases at J; junction bases unmatched: 10. The CDR3 length is 16 residues.

J is TRBJ1-1 and V is TRBV28; D perhaps matches TRBD1 (5 bases). Per germline, CDR1 MDHEN and CDR2 SYDVKM. The CDR3 is made up of 14 amino acids. V lost 6 bases and J 1 base, leaving 12 bases between the germline ends. This CDR3 reads CASSGGVPNTEAFF. CDR3 in DNA: TGTGCCAGCAGCGGGGGGGTCCCGAACACTGAAGCTTTCTTT.

The chain employs TRBV29-1 and TRBJ2-3; 13 bases map to TRBD2. Germline V gene data show CDR1 as SQVTM and CDR2 as ANQGSEA. The CDR3 covers 16 residues. Trimming at V came to 4 bases and at J to 6 bases, leaving 10 bases not matched to a gene. The CDR3: CSVGGLAGAGADTQYF. CDR3 nucleotides: TGCAGCGTTGGAGGACTAGCGGGGGCAGGGGCCGATACGCAGTATTTT.

This clone was counted a few times. At one of its ends the junction is not consistent with the germline gene, which may arise from a read error. This chain connects TRBV7-2 to TRBJ2-1; 9 nucleotides agree with TRBD2. Germline-derived CDR1 and CDR2 are SGHTA and FQGNSA. This CDR3 region has 15 residues. The CDR3 is CASSVAGVPYNEQFF. The CDR3, as DNA: TGTGCCAGCAGCGTAGCGGGAGTCCCCTACAATGAGCAGTTCTTC.

This sequence joins TRBV19 and TRBJ1-1; D may be TRBD1 (5 bases). From germline, CDR1 is LNHDA and CDR2 SQIVND (reference sequence). Trimming removed 10 bases from V and 11 bases from J, with 20 bases in between. CDR3 length equals 12 residues. CDR3 sequence (DNA): TGTGCCACACAAGCCCAGGGAATGTTGGCTTTCTTT. As protein: CATQAQGMLAFF.

The V call is TRBV6-6, the J call TRBJ2-1, with 9 bases that match TRBD2. The CDR3 spans 13 residues. The germline V gene encodes CDR1 MNHNY and CDR2 SVGAGI (reference sequence). Trimming took 7 bases from V and 9 from J; bases not matched to a gene: 7. This chain's CDR3 is CASTQLAGGEQFF. The CDR3 DNA follows: TGTGCCAGCACCCAACTAGCGGGCGGTGAGCAGTTCTTC.

The V call is TRBV27, the J call TRBJ2-1, with 9 bases that match TRBD2. This CDR3 is built from 16 residues. The germline V gene has CDR1 MNHEY and CDR2 SMNVEV (reference sequence). The V gene end was trimmed by 6 bases and the J gene end by 3 bases; junction bases not matched to a gene: 9. The CDR3 region has the DNA TGTGCCAGCAGCTCCTTTCTAGCGGGGTTCTACAATGAGCAGTTCTTC. Translating it yields CASSSFLAGFYNEQFF.

V usage is TRBV5-4 and J usage is TRBJ2-7; 10 bases fit TRBD2. The V gene's germline CDR1 is SGHNT and CDR2 YYREEE (reference sequence). The V gene end was trimmed by 2 bases and the J gene end by 4 bases; junction bases not matched to a gene: 6. The length of the CDR3 is 15 residues. Here the CDR3 reads CASSFSASGRYEQYF. In DNA, the CDR3 is TGTGCCAGCAGCTTCTCGGCTAGCGGGAGATACGAGCAGTACTTC.

The genes are TRBV18 and TRBJ2-6; 7 positions match TRBD1. This CDR3 spans 20 amino acids. The junction had 11 bases not matched to a gene; V was cut back by 0 bases and J by 0 bases. The V gene's germline CDR1 is KGHSH and CDR2 LQKENI. CDR3 amino acids: CASSPPPARGQSSGANVLTF. The CDR3 bases are TGTGCCAGCTCACCACCGCCTGCAAGGGGGCAAAGCTCTGGGGCCAACGTCCTGACTTTC.

The chain carries TRBV2 and TRBJ1-1; perhaps TRBD1 as D (6 bases). Trimming removed 8 bases from V and 0 bases from J, with 22 bases in between. CDR3 length: 17 residues. Germline loops: CDR1 SNHLY, CDR2 FYNNEI. The CDR3: CASGVDLKQGMNTEAFF. CDR3 DNA: TGTGCCAGCGGGGTGGACCTGAAACAGGGCATGAACACTGAAGCTTTCTTT.

The chain uses TRBV5-1 and TRBJ1-2; 10 positions match TRBD1. V lost 6 bases to trimming and J lost 4 bases; unmatched junction nucleotides: 21. The length of the CDR3 is 19 residues. Germline V CDR1 and CDR2: SGHRS, YFSETQ. The CDR3 nucleotides read TGCGCCAGCAACCCAGGGACAGGGGTTTTTGTATTAGCATTCTATGGCTACACCTTC. Translated: CASNPGTGVFVLAFYGYTF.

The chain uses TRBV14 and TRBJ2-7; 7 bases are shared with TRBD1. This CDR3 has 16 residues. J was trimmed by 3 bases and V by 4 bases; bases with no gene match: 12. Per the germline V gene, CDR1 is SGHDN and CDR2 is FVKESK. CDR3 DNA: TGTGCCAGCAGCCTTATACCCCGGGACAGAATCTACGAGCAGTACTTC. Amino acids: CASSLIPRDRIYEQYF.

The chain combines TRBV4-1 with TRBJ1-4; D is ambiguous. The CDR3 has 13 residues. CDR1 is MGHRA and CDR2 is YSYEKL in the germline V gene. Trimming pared 0 bases from V and 10 bases from J, leaving 9 bases between. The chain's CDR3 is CASSQEPRRKLFF. As DNA, the CDR3 is TGCGCCAGCAGCCAAGAGCCGAGGAGAAAACTGTTTTTT.

V is TRBV6-7 and J is TRBJ1-4; 12 positions match TRBD1. TRBV6-7 is flagged as an ORF with uncertain function. J gave up 8 bases and V 3 bases, and 16 bases lay outside the gene matches. This CDR3 contains 19 residues. The CDR3 is CASSYHRRGQGARGEKLFF. Here the CDR3 DNA reads TGTGCCAGCAGTTATCATCGAAGGGGACAGGGGGCGCGGGGCGAAAAACTGTTTTTT.

The chain couples TRBV7-6 to TRBJ2-2; D gene ambiguous. The V and J ends lost 5 bases and 3 bases respectively, with 13 bases between them. Looked up from germline, CDR1 is SGHVS and CDR2 is FNYEAQ. The CDR3 is made up of 15 amino acids. CDR3 region: CASSPKAGDTGELFF. The CDR3 coding sequence is TGTGCCAGCAGCCCAAAAGCAGGTGACACCGGGGAGCTGTTTTTT.

The genes are TRBV28 and TRBJ2-7, with 7 bases lining up with TRBD1. Germline assignment: CDR1 MDHEN and CDR2 SYDVKM. The CDR3 is 14 amino acids. J lost 6 bases, V lost 11 bases, and 16 bases had no gene match. CDR3 bases: TGTGCCTCCAAAGGATGGCAGGGGGTAGGCGAGCAGTACTTC. It yields the protein CASKGWQGVGEQYF.

The CDR3 nucleotides read TGTGCCACGGAGTCCGGACAGGGGGCGGTTGGAAACACCATATATTTT. The encoded protein is CATESGQGAVGNTIYF. J is TRBJ1-3 and V is TRBV21-1; the D call TRBD1 from the table was never checked on the DNA. TRBV21-1 is a pseudogene locus. CDR3 length: 16 residues.